Given below is one T cell receptor (beta chain) in context. Patients at the Seattle site were enrolled during active infection and followed longitudinally. V was trimmed by 4 bases and J by 4 bases, leaving 13 bases between them. The CDR3 loop spans 14 amino acids. CDR1 is LNHNV and CDR2 is YYDKDF in the germline V gene (reference sequence). Clones were sequenced by immunoSEQ multiplex PCR, and TCRdb holds only the in-frame ones, with some missing. The repertoire holds about 290,000 clones, roughly 91% seen once, with roughly 10% in the top ten. This sample stems from a study of blood T cell repertoires in COVID-19.

The material sequenced was peripheral blood. The rearrangement links TRBV15 to TRBJ1-2, with D unclear. The TCR comes from a woman aged 30 to 39 with COVID-19, enrolled during active disease. The CDR3 bases are TGTGCCACCAGCACCCCTTGGGAGGGCTATGGCTACACCTTC. Its translation: CATSTPWEGYGYTF. The full variable domain, completed using reference TRBV15 and TRBJ1-2, is DAMVIQNPRYQVTQFGKPVTLSCSQTLNHNVMYWYQQKSSQAPKLLFHYYDKDFNNEADTPDNFQSRRPNTSFCFLDIRSPGLGDTAMYLCATSTPWEGYGYTFGSGTRLTVV.